Detailed here is one T cell receptor beta chain. The antigen is not known. The data derive from a study of siplizumab effects on memory and regulatory T cells. TCRdb keeps only in-frame clones here, not all; method: immunoSEQ multiplex PCR. This sample has tens of thousands of clones; about 97% occur once, and the top ten carry about 0.6%. Study-wide results and caveats: The diversity of naive T cells seemed greater than that of memory cells, and their alloresponse contribution seemed major. For mappable alloreactive CD4+ clones, the mean Treg-derived fraction was around 69% with siplizumab and 25% to 30% in controls.

Germline CDR1 reads MNHEY; CDR2 reads SVGAGI. V gave up 3 bases and J gave up 3 bases; unmatched junction bases: 8. The CDR3 sequence is 15 residues long. The sample taken for sequencing was naive CD4+ T cells sorted from blood. V gene TRBV6-5 combines with J gene TRBJ2-7; 7 positions match TRBD1. This clonotype was sampled from a human donor in good health. The CDR3 sequence is CASSYSPGQNYEQYF. In DNA, the CDR3 is TGTGCCAGCAGTTATAGCCCGGGACAGAACTACGAGCAGTACTTC.